These T cell receptor beta chains were read from a single sample in a study of T cell responses to AZD1222 COVID-19 vaccine. Some clones are missing from TCRdb's copy, which holds only in-frame ones; the method was immunoSEQ multiplex PCR. The repertoire holds about 73,000 clones, with 89% as singletons. Sequencing was performed on peripheral blood, taken 28 days after the second AZD1222 dose. Receptor source: an adult who received the AZD1222 COVID-19 vaccine. The CDR3 runs from the conserved cysteine through the conserved F or W. Each record gives: clone size, V gene, D gene, J gene, CDR3 DNA, CDR3 protein. D genes are given only for firm matches. Rows may omit the clone size; those that give it use once, few, many or a size class.

.	TRBV5-5	TRBD1	TRBJ2-2	TGTGCCAGCAGCTCCCCCGGGACAGGGGATCCCGGGGAGCTGTTTTTT	CASSSPGTGDPGELFF
.	TRBV19	.	TRBJ2-3	TGTGCCAGTAGCCCCGACACCGATACGCAGTATTTT	CASSPDTDTQYF
.	TRBV7-3	TRBD2	TRBJ2-3	TGTGCCAGCAGCTTAAGGGGCGGGAGTGGGGATACGCAGTATTTT	CASSLRGGSGDTQYF
.	TRBV27	.	TRBJ2-6	TGTGCCAGCAGTTTGGCTTCTGGGGCCAACGTCCTGACTTTC	CASSLASGANVLTF
.	TRBV7-2	TRBD2	TRBJ2-5	TGTGCCAGCAGCGCCCCTAGCGGGGGGAACGTTAAACAAGAGACCCAGTACTTC	CASSAPSGGNVKQETQYF
.	TRBV5-1	TRBD2	TRBJ2-7	TGCGCCAGCAGCTTGGAACGGTCTAGCGGGGGCTCCGCCTACGAGCAGTACTTC	CASSLERSSGGSAYEQYF
.	TRBV19	.	TRBJ1-1	TGTGCCACGCGGGGGAACGGGAACACTGAAGCTTTCTTT	CATRGNGNTEAFF
once	TRBV7-2	TRBD1	TRBJ1-1	TGTGCCAGCAGCCAACCGGGACAGGGGGGCAAGAACACTGAAGCTTTCTTT	CASSQPGQGGKNTEAFF
once	TRBV28	TRBD1	TRBJ2-7	TGTGCCAGCAGCCGGGACAGGGTTATCCACGAGCAGTACTTC	CASSRDRVIHEQYF
.	TRBV5-1	TRBD2	TRBJ2-1	TGCGCCAGCAGCCAACTAGCGGGGGGGCAGAATGAGCAGTTCTTC	CASSQLAGGQNEQFF
.	TRBV19	.	TRBJ1-1	TGTGCCAGTAGTATGTTGCCCCAGGGGAACACTGAAGCTTTCTTT	CASSMLPQGNTEAFF
.	TRBV11-2	TRBD2	TRBJ2-2	TGTGCCAGCAGCCGGAACGGACTAGCGGGAGGCACCGGGGAGCTGTTTTTT	CASSRNGLAGGTGELFF
.	TRBV19	.	TRBJ1-5	TGTGCCAGCCAGGGAATTCCCAATAGCAATCAGCCCCAGCATTTT	CASQGIPNSNQPQHF
.	TRBV5-5	TRBD1	TRBJ1-6	TGTGCCAGCAGCGTCCCGGGACAGAATTCACCCCTCCACTTT	CASSVPGQNSPLHF
.	TRBV19	.	TRBJ1-2	TGTGCCAGTAGTATAAGCAGGGGTAACTATGGCTACACCTTC	CASSISRGNYGYTF
.	TRBV5-6	.	TRBJ1-2	TGTGCCAGCAGCCTGGCCCAGGGAAAGGGAGGCTACACCTTC	CASSLAQGKGGYTF
.	TRBV9	.	TRBJ2-1	TGTGCCAGCAGCGTAGAGGCGGCCCCCTACAATGAGCAGTTCTTC	CASSVEAAPYNEQFF
.	TRBV7-9	.	TRBJ2-5	TGTGCCAGCAGCTTAGTTGGTAGCGGTGGTTGGGGAGAGACCCAGTACTTC	CASSLVGSGGWGETQYF